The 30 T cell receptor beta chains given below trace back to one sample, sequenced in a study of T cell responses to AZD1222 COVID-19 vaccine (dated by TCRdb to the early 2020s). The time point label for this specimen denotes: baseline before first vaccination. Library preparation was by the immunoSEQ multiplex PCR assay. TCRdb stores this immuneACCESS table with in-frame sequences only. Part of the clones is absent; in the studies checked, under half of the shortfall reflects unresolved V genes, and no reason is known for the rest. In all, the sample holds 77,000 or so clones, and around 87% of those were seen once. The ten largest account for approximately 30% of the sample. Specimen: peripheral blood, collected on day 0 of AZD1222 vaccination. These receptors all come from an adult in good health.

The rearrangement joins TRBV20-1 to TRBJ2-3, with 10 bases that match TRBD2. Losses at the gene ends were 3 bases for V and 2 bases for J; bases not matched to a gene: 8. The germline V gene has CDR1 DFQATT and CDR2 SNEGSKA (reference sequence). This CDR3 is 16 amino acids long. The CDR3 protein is CSASAGLAVLTDTQYF. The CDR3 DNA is TGCAGTGCTAGTGCCGGACTAGCGGTCCTCACAGATACGCAGTATTTT.

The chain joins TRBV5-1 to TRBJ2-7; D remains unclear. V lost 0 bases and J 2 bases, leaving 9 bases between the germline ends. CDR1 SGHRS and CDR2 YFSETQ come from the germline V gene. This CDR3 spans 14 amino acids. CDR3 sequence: CASSLAAIAYEQYF. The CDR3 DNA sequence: TGCGCCAGCAGCTTGGCGGCCATTGCCTACGAGCAGTACTTC. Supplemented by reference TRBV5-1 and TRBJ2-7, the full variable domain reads KAGVTQTPRYLIKTRGQQVTLSCSPISGHRSVSWYQQTPGQGLQFLFEYFSETQRNKGNFPGRFSGRQFSNSRSEMNVSTLELGDSALYLCASSLAAIAYEQYFGPGTRLTVT.

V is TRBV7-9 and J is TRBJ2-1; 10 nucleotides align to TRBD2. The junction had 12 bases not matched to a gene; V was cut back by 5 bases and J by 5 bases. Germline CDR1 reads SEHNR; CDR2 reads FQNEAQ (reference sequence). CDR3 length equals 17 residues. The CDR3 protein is CASSPPLLSGRNNEQFF. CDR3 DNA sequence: TGTGCCAGCAGCCCGCCACTTCTTAGCGGGAGGAACAATGAGCAGTTCTTC.

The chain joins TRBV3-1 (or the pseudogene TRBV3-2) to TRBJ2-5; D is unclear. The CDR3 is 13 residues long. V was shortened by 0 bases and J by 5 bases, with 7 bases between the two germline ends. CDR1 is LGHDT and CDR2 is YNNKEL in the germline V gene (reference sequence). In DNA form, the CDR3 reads TGTGCCAGCAGCCAAGAGATTGTGGAGACCCAGTACTTC. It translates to CASSQEIVETQYF.

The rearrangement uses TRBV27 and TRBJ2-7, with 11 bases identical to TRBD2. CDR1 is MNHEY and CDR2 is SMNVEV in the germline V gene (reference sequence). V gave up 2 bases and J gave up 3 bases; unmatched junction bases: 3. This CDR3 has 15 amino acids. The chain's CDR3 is CASSLVAGGYYEQYF. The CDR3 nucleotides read TGTGCCAGCAGTTTAGTAGCGGGAGGGTACTACGAGCAGTACTTC.

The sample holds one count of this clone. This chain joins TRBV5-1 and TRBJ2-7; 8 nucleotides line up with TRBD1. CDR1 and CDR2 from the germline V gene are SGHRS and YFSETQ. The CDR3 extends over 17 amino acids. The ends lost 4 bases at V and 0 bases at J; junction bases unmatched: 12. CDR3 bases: TGCGCCAGCAGCGACCCGAGTAGGGACAGGAGCTCCTACGAGCAGTACTTC. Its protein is CASSDPSRDRSSYEQYF.

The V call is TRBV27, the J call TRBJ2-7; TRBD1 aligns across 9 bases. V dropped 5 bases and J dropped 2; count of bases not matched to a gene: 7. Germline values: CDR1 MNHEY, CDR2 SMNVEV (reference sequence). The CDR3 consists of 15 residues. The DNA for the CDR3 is TGTGCCAGCAGTCCCCGGGACAGGGCGACCTACGAGCAGTACTTC. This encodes CASSPRDRATYEQYF.

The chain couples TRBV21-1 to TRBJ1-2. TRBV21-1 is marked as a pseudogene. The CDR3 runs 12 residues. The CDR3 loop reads CAMVPANYGYTF. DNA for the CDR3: TGTGCGATGGTCCCCGCTAACTATGGCTACACCTTC.

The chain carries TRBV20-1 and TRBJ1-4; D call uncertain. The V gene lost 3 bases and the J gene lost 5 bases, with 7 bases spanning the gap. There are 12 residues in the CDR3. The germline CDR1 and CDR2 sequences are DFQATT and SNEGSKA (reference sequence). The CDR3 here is CSASSVNEKLFF. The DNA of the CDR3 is TGCAGTGCTAGTTCGGTAAATGAAAAACTGTTTTTT.

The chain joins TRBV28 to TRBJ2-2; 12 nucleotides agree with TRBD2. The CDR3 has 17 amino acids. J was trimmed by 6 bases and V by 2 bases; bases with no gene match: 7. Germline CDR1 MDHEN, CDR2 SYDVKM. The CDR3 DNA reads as TGTGCCAGCAGTTTAACCCCGCTAGCGGGAGGGCCCGGGGAGCTGTTTTTT. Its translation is CASSLTPLAGGPGELFF.

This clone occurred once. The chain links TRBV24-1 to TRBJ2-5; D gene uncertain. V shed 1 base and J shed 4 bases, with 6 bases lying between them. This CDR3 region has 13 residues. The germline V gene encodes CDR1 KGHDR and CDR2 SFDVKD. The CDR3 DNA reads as TGTGCCACCAGTGATTTTGCCCGAGAGACCCAGTACTTC. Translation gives CATSDFARETQYF.

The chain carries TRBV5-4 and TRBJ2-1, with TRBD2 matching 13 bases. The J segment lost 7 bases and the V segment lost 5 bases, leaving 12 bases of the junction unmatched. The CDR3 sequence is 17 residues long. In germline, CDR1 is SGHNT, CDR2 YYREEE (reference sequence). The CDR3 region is CASSRLAGGGLSNEQFF. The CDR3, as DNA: TGTGCCAGCAGTCGACTAGCGGGAGGAGGACTTTCGAATGAGCAGTTCTTC.

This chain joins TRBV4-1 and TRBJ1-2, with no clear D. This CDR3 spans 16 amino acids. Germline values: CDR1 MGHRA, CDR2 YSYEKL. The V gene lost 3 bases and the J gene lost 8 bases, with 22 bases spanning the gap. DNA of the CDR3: TGCGCCAGCAGCCACTCGCGCGCAAGGCAGGAAAAAGGCTACACCTTC. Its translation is CASSHSRARQEKGYTF.

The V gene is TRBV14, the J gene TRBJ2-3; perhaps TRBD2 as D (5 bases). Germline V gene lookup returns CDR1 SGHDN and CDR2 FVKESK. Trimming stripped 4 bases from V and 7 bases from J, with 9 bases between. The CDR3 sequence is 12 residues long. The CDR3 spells CASSPRENTQYF. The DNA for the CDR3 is TGTGCCAGCAGCCCTAGGGAGAATACGCAGTATTTT.

CDR3 in amino acids: CASSQAGVEAFF. CDR3 DNA: TGTGCCAGCAGCCAAGCAGGGGTTGAAGCTTTCTTT. The chain has TRBV4-2 and TRBJ1-1; perhaps TRBD1 as D (6 bases). CDR1 and CDR2 from the germline V gene are LGHNA and YNFKEQ. The CDR3 runs to 12 residues. The V end lost 1 base, the J end lost 7 bases, and 7 bases lay between the germline ends.

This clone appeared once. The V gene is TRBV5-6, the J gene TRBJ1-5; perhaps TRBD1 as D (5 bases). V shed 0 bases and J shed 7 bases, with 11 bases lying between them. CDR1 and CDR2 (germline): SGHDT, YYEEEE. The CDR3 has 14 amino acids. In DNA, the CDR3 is TGTGCCAGCAGCTTGGGTGGGGGAGGCCAGCCCCAGCATTTT. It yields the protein CASSLGGGGQPQHF. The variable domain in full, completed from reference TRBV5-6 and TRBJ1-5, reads DAGVTQSPTHLIKTRGQQVTLRCSPKSGHDTVSWYQQALGQGPQFIFQYYEEEERQRGNFPDRFSGHQFPNYSSELNVNALLLGDSALYLCASSLGGGGQPQHFGDGTRLSIL.

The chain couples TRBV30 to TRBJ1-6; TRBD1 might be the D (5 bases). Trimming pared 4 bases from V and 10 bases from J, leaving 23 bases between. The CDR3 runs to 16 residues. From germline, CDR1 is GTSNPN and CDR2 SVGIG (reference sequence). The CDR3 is CAWNGAGWGNRSPLHF. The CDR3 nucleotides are TGTGCCTGGAACGGGGCAGGATGGGGAAATCGGTCACCCCTCCACTTT.

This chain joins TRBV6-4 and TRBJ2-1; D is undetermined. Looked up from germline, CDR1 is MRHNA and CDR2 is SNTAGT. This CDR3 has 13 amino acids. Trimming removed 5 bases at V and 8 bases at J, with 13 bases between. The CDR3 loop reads CASSRESGYEQFF. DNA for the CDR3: TGTGCCAGCAGTCGAGAGTCTGGTTATGAGCAGTTCTTC.

CDR3 residues: CASSLPGTGFTDTQYF. The CDR3 DNA is TGCGCCAGCAGCTTGCCGGGGACAGGATTTACAGATACGCAGTATTTT. This chain joins TRBV5-1 and TRBJ2-3; TRBD1 matches 8 bases. The CDR3 has 16 amino acids. Germline loops: CDR1 SGHRS, CDR2 YFSETQ. V gave up 1 base and J gave up 3 bases; unmatched junction bases: 7. The variable domain in full, with the rest retrieved from reference TRBV5-1 and TRBJ2-3, is KAGVTQTPRYLIKTRGQQVTLSCSPISGHRSVSWYQQTPGQGLQFLFEYFSETQRNKGNFPGRFSGRQFSNSRSEMNVSTLELGDSALYLCASSLPGTGFTDTQYFGPGTRLTVL.

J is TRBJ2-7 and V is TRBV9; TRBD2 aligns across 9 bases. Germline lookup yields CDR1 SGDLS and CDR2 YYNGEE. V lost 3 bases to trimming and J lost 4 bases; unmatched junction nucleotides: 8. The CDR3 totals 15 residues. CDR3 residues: CASSDPLSGSYEQYF. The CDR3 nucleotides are TGTGCCAGCAGCGACCCCCTTAGCGGGAGTTACGAGCAGTACTTC.

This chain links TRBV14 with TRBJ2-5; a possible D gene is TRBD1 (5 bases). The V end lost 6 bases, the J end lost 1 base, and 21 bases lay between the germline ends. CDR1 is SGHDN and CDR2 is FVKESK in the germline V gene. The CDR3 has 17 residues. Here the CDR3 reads CASSHTQGSAFQETQYF. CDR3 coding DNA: TGTGCCAGCAGTCACACCCAGGGAAGCGCCTTCCAAGAGACCCAGTACTTC.

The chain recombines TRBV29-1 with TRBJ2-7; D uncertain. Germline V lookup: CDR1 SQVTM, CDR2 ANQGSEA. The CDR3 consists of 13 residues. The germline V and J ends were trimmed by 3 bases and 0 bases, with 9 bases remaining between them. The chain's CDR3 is CSVDWTDSYEQYF. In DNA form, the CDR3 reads TGCAGCGTTGATTGGACCGACTCCTACGAGCAGTACTTC.

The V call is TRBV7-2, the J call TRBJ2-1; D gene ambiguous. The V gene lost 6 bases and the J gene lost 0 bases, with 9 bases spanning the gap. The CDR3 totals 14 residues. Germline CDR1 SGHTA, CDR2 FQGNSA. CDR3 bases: TGTGCCAGCAGTATAGGGTTCTCCTACAATGAGCAGTTCTTC. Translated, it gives CASSIGFSYNEQFF.

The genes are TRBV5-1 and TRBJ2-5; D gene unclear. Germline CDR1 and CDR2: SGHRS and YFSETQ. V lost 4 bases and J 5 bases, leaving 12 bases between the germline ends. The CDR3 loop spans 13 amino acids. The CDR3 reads CASSKTNWETQYF. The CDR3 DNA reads TGCGCCAGCAGCAAGACAAATTGGGAGACCCAGTACTTC. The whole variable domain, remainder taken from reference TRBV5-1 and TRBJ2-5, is KAGVTQTPRYLIKTRGQQVTLSCSPISGHRSVSWYQQTPGQGLQFLFEYFSETQRNKGNFPGRFSGRQFSNSRSEMNVSTLELGDSALYLCASSKTNWETQYFGPGTRLLVL.

For the CDR3, the DNA is TGTGCCAGCAGTCACAGGGACTACTACACCTTC. This codes for CASSHRDYYTF. The chain links TRBV28 to TRBJ1-2; D is possibly TRBD1 (6 bases). This CDR3 comprises 11 residues. Germline V gene data show CDR1 as MDHEN and CDR2 as SYDVKM. Between the trimmed V and J ends, which lost 5 bases and 10 bases, there was a span of 11 bases.

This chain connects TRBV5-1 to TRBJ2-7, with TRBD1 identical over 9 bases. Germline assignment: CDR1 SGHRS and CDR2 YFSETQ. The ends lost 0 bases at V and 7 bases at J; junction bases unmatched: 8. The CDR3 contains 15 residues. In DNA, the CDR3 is TGCGCCAGCAGCTTGGTTCCGGACAGGGGTGGGGAGCAGTACTTC. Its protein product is CASSLVPDRGGEQYF.

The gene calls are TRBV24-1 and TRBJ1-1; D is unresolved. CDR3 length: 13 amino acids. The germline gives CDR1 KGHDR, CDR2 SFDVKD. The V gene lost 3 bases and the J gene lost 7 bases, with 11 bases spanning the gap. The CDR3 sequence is CATSDVGEIEAFF. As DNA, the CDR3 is TGTGCCACCAGTGATGTGGGTGAGATTGAAGCTTTCTTT.

This CDR3 reads CASSKDFRGGSPLHF. Written as DNA, the CDR3 is TGTGCCAGCAGCAAGGACTTTAGGGGAGGTTCACCCCTCCACTTT. The chain is built from TRBV21-1 and TRBJ1-6. TRBV21-1 is a pseudogene locus. The CDR3 has 15 amino acids.

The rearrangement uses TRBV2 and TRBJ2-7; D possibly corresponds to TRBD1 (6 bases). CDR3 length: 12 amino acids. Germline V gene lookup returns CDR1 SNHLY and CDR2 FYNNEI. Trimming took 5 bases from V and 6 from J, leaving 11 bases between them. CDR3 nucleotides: TGTGCCAGCAGTTCGAGAGGGGGCGAGCAGTACTTC. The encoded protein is CASSSRGGEQYF.

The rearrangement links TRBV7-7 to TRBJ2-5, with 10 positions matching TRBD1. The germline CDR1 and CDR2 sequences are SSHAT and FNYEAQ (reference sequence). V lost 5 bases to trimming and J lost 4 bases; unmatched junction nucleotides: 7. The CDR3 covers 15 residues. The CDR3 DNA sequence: TGTGCCAGCAGCCCCGGGACAGGGGTGGGAGAGACCCAGTACTTC. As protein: CASSPGTGVGETQYF.